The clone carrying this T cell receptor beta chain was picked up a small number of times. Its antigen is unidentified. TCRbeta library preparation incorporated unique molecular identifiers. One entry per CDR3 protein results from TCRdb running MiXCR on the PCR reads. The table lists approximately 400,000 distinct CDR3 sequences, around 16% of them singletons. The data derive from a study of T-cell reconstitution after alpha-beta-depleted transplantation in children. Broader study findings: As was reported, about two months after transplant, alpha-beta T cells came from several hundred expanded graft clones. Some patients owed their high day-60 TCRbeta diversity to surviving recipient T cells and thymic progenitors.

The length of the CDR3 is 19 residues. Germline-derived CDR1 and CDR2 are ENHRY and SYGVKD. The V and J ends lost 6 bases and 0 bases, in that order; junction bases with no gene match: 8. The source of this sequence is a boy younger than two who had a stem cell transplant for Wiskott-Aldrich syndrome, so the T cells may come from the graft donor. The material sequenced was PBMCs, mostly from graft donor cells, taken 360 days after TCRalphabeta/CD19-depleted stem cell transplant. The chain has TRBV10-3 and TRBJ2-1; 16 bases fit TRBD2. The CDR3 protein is CAIRPGLAGGPGSYNEQFF. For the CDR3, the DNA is TGTGCCATCAGGCCGGGACTAGCGGGAGGGCCGGGCTCCTACAATGAGCAGTTCTTC.